The 2 T cell receptor beta chains given below trace back to one sample, sequenced in a study of blood T cells in healthy people across ages. PCR was performed a second time for about 6 to 12 cycles using a sample-barcoded 5' primer and a J-beta primer mix. Via MiXCR, TCRdb re-called the 5' RACE reads, giving one row per CDR3 protein. The repertoire has about 1.5 million distinct CDR3 sequences, approximately 43% of them found once; the top ten carry around 4%. Sequencing used blood. The source is a woman in her late teens or twenties in good health.

The rearrangement joins TRBV7-9 to TRBJ2-1, with TRBD2 matching 7 bases. CDR1 is SEHNR, CDR2 FQNEAQ, per germline (reference sequence). CDR3 length: 16 residues. V lost 1 base, J lost 6 bases, and 9 bases stayed unmatched. CDR3 region: CASSLVPFPSGNEQFF. The DNA for the CDR3 is TGTGCCAGCAGCTTAGTCCCCTTTCCTAGCGGCAATGAGCAGTTCTTC.

The chain recombines TRBV10-1 with TRBJ2-5; 8 bases match TRBD1. Losses at the gene ends were 8 bases for V and 1 base for J; bases not matched to a gene: 9. The CDR3 consists of 15 residues. The germline V gene encodes CDR1 WNHNN and CDR2 SYGVQD (reference sequence). CDR3 region: CASLTRQGSQETQYF. CDR3 DNA sequence: TGCGCCAGCCTTACTCGACAGGGGAGCCAAGAGACCCAGTACTTC.